This T cell receptor (beta chain) was identified in a study of blood T cells in healthy people across ages (dated by TCRdb to about 2015). The study in broad terms: Template switching captured roughly one uniquely barcoded TCR beta cDNA molecule per two T cells in model experiments. The study measured age-related changes in TCR beta repertoire diversity using deep sequencing normalized with unique cDNA molecular identifiers. Four age groups were formed from the donors: young (average roughly 15 years), middle-aged (around 40), aged (about 62) and long-lived (less than 85). To avoid experimental bias, donors of different ages were distributed randomly across sequencing lanes. Two additional independent replicas of 1 million unique cDNA reads from the same blood draw were analyzed for two donors (one aged 18 to 29 and one aged 80 or older).

CDR3 length: 12 amino acids, cysteine to phenylalanine. The read is trimmed to its CDR3 DNA, 36 bases read in frame from base 1. In the germline V gene (reference sequence), CDR1 corresponds to LGHDT and CDR2 to YNNKEL. Trimming at the junction amounts to 0 bases on V and 12 bases on J, and the germline ends lie 9 bases apart. This clonotype was seen only once. This clone's antigen is unknown. No much larger clone exists at a distance of one base, and base qualities are not known. Summary of the overall study and its limitations: Observed TCR beta diversity per million T cells fell roughly linearly with age, and a significant reduction was already apparent by age about 43. Since profiling was done on bulk unsorted PBMCs, naive and antigen-experienced compartments could not be conclusively compared. Estimates of total diversity based on one million sequenced T cells were regarded as lower bounds and as underestimates. Compared with the aged group, more naive CD4+ T cells, fewer expanded clones and increased TCR diversity were shown by the long-lived group, suggesting age selection. A strong correlation was found between observed TCR beta diversity and the percentage of naive T cells measured by flow cytometry. Because the CMV infection status of the donors was unknown, age-related changes in expanded clonotypes may potentially have been confounded.

The library was obtained by 5' RACE. Sequencing relied on an Illumina HiSeq 2500. A second roughly 7 to 11 cycle PCR used a sample-barcoded 5' primer and a J-beta primer mix. A unique molecular identifier was introduced onto each TCR beta cDNA molecule by a template-switch 5' adaptor carrying 12 random nucleotides. At least 2.5 million CDR3-containing paired-end reads were obtained from each sample. The Mint cDNA synthesis kit, primed by a TRBC-specific oligonucleotide, was used to synthesize first-strand cDNA from all RNA. Following uracil-DNA glycosylase treatment, all cDNA underwent a first 18-cycle PCR with the universal primers M1SS and BC2_uni_R. From the authors' description of their analysis: For normalization, 1 million high-quality reads, each with a distinct molecular identifier, were randomly selected from each sample. Instead of being binned into consensus sequences, reads that shared molecular identifiers were thrown out. MiTCR, run with a Q25 quality threshold and the strictest error-elimination algorithm, handled CDR3 identification, clonotype clustering and error correction. A nonparametric unseen species model with Euler transformation was used to estimate a lower bound on total TCR beta diversity. TCRdb trimmed public reads at Q25 via fastp, called clones via MiXCR and kept in-frame beta chains. Merged by CDR3 protein, the rows form single entries marked with the most common genes and DNA. TCRdb, not the authors, supplied the V and J calls. Recorded for this sample are 700,000 to 950,000 distinct CDR3 sequences; roughly 60% of them occurred a single time. Clones ranked in the top ten supply 20% to 25% of the sample.

Systemically healthy Caucasian individuals from Russia, around 39 in total and aged about 6 to 100 years, were included as donors. Each donor gave around 9 milliliters of peripheral blood, collected into EDTA-treated Vacutainer tubes. Ficoll-Paque density-gradient centrifugation was used to isolate PBMCs, with at least 6.5 million obtained per sample. Trizol reagent was used to extract total RNA from the PBMCs, yielding at least 6 micrograms per sample. For every donor, an aliquot of PBMCs went through flow cytometry to measure the percentages of naive CD45RAhigh/CD27high T cells. The receptor comes from a man aged 25 to 40 in good health. Input material: blood. Recombination connected TRBV3-1 to TRBJ2-1, with the D gene too uncertain to name. The CDR3 is CASSQDRSGQFF. The nucleotides are TGTGCCAGCAGCCAAGACAGGTCAGGGCAGTTCTTC.